This T cell receptor beta chain was identified during a study of Ad26.COV2.S vaccination and SARS-CoV-2 variants. Study as a whole: Donor allocation was to the COV1001 Ad26.COV2.S trial arm. The study's findings and limits: Post-vaccination spike-specific CD8+ and CD4+ T cell responses reportedly had substantial breadth. Total T cell responses, in the TCR breadth and depth analyses, may have been underestimated.

V dropped 6 bases and J dropped 5 bases, with 10 bases sitting between them. Germline-derived CDR1 and CDR2 are LGHNT and FRNRAP. The CDR3 has 13 residues. With respect to this clone: Its antigen is not known.

Treatment in this sample: roughly 20 received Ad26.COV2.S at low or high dose, single or two shots; several received placebo; per-sample allocation not given. Repertoires come from day 63 after the first vaccine or placebo injection. Cohort 1b enrolled adults aged 18-55 years in Boston. The protocol was immunoSEQ multiplex PCR, while the TCRdb copy is restricted to in-frame clones and leaves out a portion. The sample lists approximately 480,000 clones, roughly 87% occurring once. Material: peripheral blood, obtained in a trial of Ad26.COV2.S vaccine versus placebo. This sequence was found in a person between 18 and 59 years old who received the Ad26.COV2.S COVID-19 vaccine or a placebo. J is TRBJ2-2 and V is TRBV12-5, with D perhaps matching TRBD2 (5 bases). The CDR3 is CASGRTGTGELFF. CDR3 coding DNA: TGTGCTAGTGGCCGAACGGGGACCGGGGAGCTGTTTTTT.